This T cell receptor (beta chain) is drawn from a study of blood T cell repertoires in COVID-19. Study background: Whether acute or convalescent, the COVID-19 samples came from the United States, Italy and Spain. PBMCs, B-cell-depleted T cells, or T cells were the source of the cDNA or gDNA that made up the material.

In the original workflow: Nucleated cell counts were estimated from reference gene primer amplification. The table came from immunoSEQ multiplex PCR; TCRdb's copy has only in-frame clones and leaves some out. That table gives V, J and clone size, and the DNA gave D and trimming. Of 200,000 to 250,000 clones detected, approximately 84% appear once; the ten largest clones hold just over 3%. The CDR3 runs 16 residues. In germline, CDR1 is SGHVS, CDR2 FQNEAQ. Trimming took off 4 bases at V and 1 base at J, with 16 bases between the two ends. The rearrangement uses TRBV7-8 and TRBJ1-1; D is uncertain. Sequenced: peripheral blood. The TCR originated in a woman in her twenties or thirties who had recovered from COVID-19. CDR3 sequence: CASSSPRGGKNTEAFF. The CDR3 bases are TGTGCCAGCAGCTCCCCCCGGGGAGGAAAGAACACTGAAGCTTTCTTT.